This T cell receptor beta chain was identified during a study of monozygotic twins with inflammatory bowel disease. Looked up from germline, CDR1 is SGHRS and CDR2 is YFSETQ. This CDR3 comprises 15 residues. Using the 5' RACE reads, TCRdb records one entry per CDR3 protein without DNA. The listing contains 350,000 to 550,000 distinct CDR3 sequences. The rearrangement uses TRBV5-1 and TRBJ2-5; TCRdb's assignment of TRBD1 cannot be checked, as there is no DNA. The source of this sequence is a human donor with ulcerative colitis or Crohn's disease, or a healthy co-twin of an affected twin (not recorded which). Sequences were obtained from blood. The CDR3 reads CASSPGQAIQETQYF.